The clone carrying this T cell receptor (delta chain) was counted a few times. The data are from a study of gamma-delta T cells after stem cell transplantation. CDR3 length: 20 residues. Germline V gene sequence: CDR1 GEAIGNYY, CDR2 EKD. V dropped 0 bases and J dropped 2; count of bases not matched to a gene: 8. TCRdb fed the RT-PCR reads into CATT to redo clone calling. The table has some 4,000 delta-chain clones, 16% seen once. The material sequenced was gamma-delta T cells. The V and J genes are TRDV2 and TRDJ3; 11 bases match TRDD3. The source is a human donor. It is not recorded whose cells these are; they may come from a transplant donor. The CDR3 DNA reads as TGTGCCTGTGACACCGGAGTGGGGGATACGCGGCCCTGGGACACCCGACAGATGTTTTTC. Amino acids: CACDTGVGDTRPWDTRQMFF.